One and the same sample provided the 23 T cell receptor beta chains below, sequenced in a study of blood T cell repertoires in COVID-19. The table came from immunoSEQ multiplex PCR; TCRdb's copy has only in-frame clones and leaves some out. Of approximately 270,000 clones in the sample, about 90% are singletons; the top ten hold around 1.3%. Sequenced input: PBMCs or T cells enriched from blood (not recorded which). Receptors originate from a human donor in a cohort exposed to, infected with or recovered from COVID-19 (not recorded which). The donor label of this sample is uncertain.

A word on this clone: At the DNA level, this CDR3 is encoded by other sequences in the same sample as well. The chain recombines TRBV9 with TRBJ2-7, with TRBD2 identical over 9 bases. The CDR3 totals 14 residues. With 2 bases clipped from V and 3 bases from J, the junction kept 3 bases outside the gene matches. The germline CDR1 and CDR2 sequences are SGDLS and YYNGEE. CDR3 DNA sequence: TGTGCCAGCAGCGTGGCTAGCGGGGACTACGAGCAGTACTTC. It codes for CASSVASGDYEQYF.

The chain is built from TRBV9 and TRBJ2-7, with 10 bases aligning to TRBD1. The CDR3 has 16 residues. The V gene end was trimmed by 3 bases and the J gene end by 2 bases; junction bases not matched to a gene: 8. From germline, CDR1 is SGDLS and CDR2 YYNGEE. The DNA of the CDR3 is TGTGCCAGCAGCGCAACCGGGACAGGGGTCCCCTACGAGCAGTACTTC. This encodes CASSATGTGVPYEQYF.

In its sample, this clone was seen a few times. J is TRBJ1-5 and V is TRBV7-2; TRBD1 might be the D (5 bases). CDR1 is SGHTA and CDR2 is FQGNSA in the germline V gene. CDR3 length: 15 amino acids. V was shortened by 5 bases and J by 5 bases, with 16 bases between the two germline ends. CDR3 sequence reads: CASSARGSRDQPQHF. The CDR3 bases are TGTGCCAGCAGCGCCCGGGGGTCGCGCGATCAGCCCCAGCATTTT.

The rearrangement links TRBV5-6 to TRBJ2-2; TRBD1 matches 9 bases. Germline CDR1 SGHDT, CDR2 YYEEEE. CDR3 length: 16 residues. Trimming took 0 bases from V and 1 from J; bases not matched to a gene: 1. The CDR3 sequence: CASSLAGQGNTGELFF. CDR3 in DNA: TGTGCCAGCAGCTTGGCGGGACAGGGGAACACCGGGGAGCTGTTTTTT.

Only one count was recorded for this clone. The chain joins TRBV6-1 to TRBJ1-1, with 7 bases lining up with TRBD1. V lost 1 base and J lost 14; bases outside the gene matches: 7. CDR1 is MNHNS and CDR2 is SASEGT in the germline V gene. This CDR3 spans 12 amino acids. The CDR3 bases are TGTGCCAGCAGTGAAGGGAGACAGGGCGGCTTCTTT. Protein: CASSEGRQGGFF.

The J gene is TRBJ2-7, the V gene TRBV11-2; 7 nucleotides agree with TRBD2. The trim removed 5 bases at V and 4 bases at J, leaving 8 bases unmatched. Germline V gives CDR1 SGHAT, CDR2 FQNNGV. The length of the CDR3 is 14 residues. CDR3 in DNA: TGTGCCAGCAGCCCCCTGACGGGAGGATACGAGCAGTACTTC. This encodes CASSPLTGGYEQYF.

The CDR3 sequence: CASRPDPGLAEQYF. CDR3 bases: TGTGCCAGTAGGCCAGACCCAGGGTTGGCCGAGCAGTACTTC. The chain links TRBV19 to TRBJ2-7, with D tentatively TRBD1 (5 bases). Germline V gene data show CDR1 as LNHDA and CDR2 as SQIVND (reference sequence). Trimming took off 6 bases at V and 6 bases at J, with 18 bases between the two ends. CDR3 length: 14 amino acids.

The chain combines TRBV7-3 with TRBJ2-1; 8 positions match TRBD2. J gave up 5 bases and V 1 base, and 7 bases lay outside the gene matches. The germline CDR1 and CDR2 sequences are SGHTA and FQGTGA. The CDR3 sequence is 16 residues long. The CDR3 here is CASSLKGGGFNNEQFF. The CDR3 DNA reads as TGTGCCAGCAGCTTAAAAGGCGGGGGGTTTAACAATGAGCAGTTCTTC.

The chain combines TRBV29-1 with TRBJ1-1; D remains unclear. Between the trimmed V and J ends, which lost 4 bases and 5 bases, there was a span of 11 bases. The CDR3 is made up of 12 amino acids. Per the germline V gene, CDR1 is SQVTM and CDR2 is ANQGSEA. For the CDR3, the DNA is TGCAGCGTTGTTGGAGGGCGGACTGAAGCTTTCTTT. Translated, it gives CSVVGGRTEAFF.

A few counts support this clone. DNA for the CDR3: TGTGCCAGCAGCCCCGGGGGGATTAACTATGGCTACACCTTC. Protein product: CASSPGGINYGYTF. The chain employs TRBV7-3 and TRBJ1-2; the D gene is possibly TRBD1 (5 bases). This CDR3 has 14 amino acids. Germline assignment: CDR1 SGHTA and CDR2 FQGTGA. The V end lost 5 bases, the J end lost 1 base, and 11 bases lay between the germline ends.

The chain uses TRBV11-2 and TRBJ2-7; the match to TRBD2 covers 7 bases. Germline V gene lookup returns CDR1 SGHAT and CDR2 FQNNGV. The CDR3 totals 16 residues. V trimming: 6 bases; J trimming: 2 bases; junction bases outside the gene matches: 13. The CDR3 nucleotides read TGTGCCAGCAGTCCCCCATCTAGCGGTACTACCTACGAGCAGTACTTC. This sequence encodes CASSPPSSGTTYEQYF.

The gene calls are TRBV7-9 and TRBJ1-4, with 10 positions matching TRBD1. V dropped 8 bases and J dropped 4; count of bases not matched to a gene: 1. This CDR3 region has 13 residues. The germline gives CDR1 SEHNR, CDR2 FQNEAQ (reference sequence). Here the CDR3 DNA reads TGTGCCAGCGGGGACAGGGGTAATGAAAAACTGTTTTTT. It translates to CASGDRGNEKLFF.

The CDR3 nucleotides are TGCGCCAGCAGTACAGGTGGCTTTAATGAAAAACTGTTTTTT. Its translation is CASSTGGFNEKLFF. The chain links TRBV10-1 to TRBJ1-4; TRBD1 is a possible D gene (5 bases). V was cut by 5 bases and J by 4 bases, with 11 bases left in between. This CDR3 is built from 14 residues. Per germline, CDR1 WNHNN and CDR2 SYGVQD (reference sequence).

J is TRBJ2-7 and V is TRBV2; maybe TRBD1 (6 bases). Trimming removed 0 bases at V and 3 bases at J, with 21 bases between. Germline V gene sequence: CDR1 SNHLY, CDR2 FYNNEI. The CDR3 length is 18 residues. This CDR3 is CASSEALGGASEDYEQYF. The CDR3 DNA reads TGTGCCAGCAGTGAAGCGCTTGGGGGCGCTTCAGAGGACTACGAGCAGTACTTC.

V is TRBV6-5 and J is TRBJ1-6, with TRBD1 matching over 9 bases. In germline, CDR1 is MNHEY, CDR2 SVGAGI. This CDR3 is 14 amino acids long. V shed 8 bases, J shed 10 bases, and the junction held 9 bases outside the gene matches. The CDR3 bases are TGTGCCAGCGGACGGGACAGGGAGTTCTCACCCCTCCACTTT. Protein product: CASGRDREFSPLHF.

As for this clone: The junction does not match germline at one end; this may be a read error. The chain employs TRBV20-1 and TRBJ2-4; D gene ambiguous. This CDR3 is 8 amino acids long. The germline gives CDR1 DFQATT, CDR2 SNEGSKA (reference sequence). DNA for the CDR3: TGCAGTGCTAGGGTTGAGGACTTC. Encoded protein: CSARVEDF.

The chain uses TRBV4-1 and TRBJ2-3, with TRBD2 matching 10 bases. With V trimmed by 0 bases and J by 2 bases, 5 bases remained unmatched. This CDR3 is 17 amino acids long. Germline CDR1 and CDR2: MGHRA and YSYEKL. The CDR3 sequence is CASSQDSLAGATDTQYF. Written as DNA, the CDR3 is TGCGCCAGCAGCCAAGATAGCCTAGCGGGGGCCACAGATACGCAGTATTTT.

This chain joins TRBV5-1 and TRBJ2-5; the match to TRBD1 covers 8 bases. Germline V gene data show CDR1 as SGHRS and CDR2 as YFSETQ. V shed 4 bases, J shed 3 bases, and the junction held 2 bases outside the gene matches. There are 13 residues in the CDR3. The DNA of the CDR3 is TGCGCCAGCAGCAAGGACAGGGAAGAGACCCAGTACTTC. Its translation is CASSKDREETQYF.

This clone appeared once. The chain combines TRBV5-5 with TRBJ2-6; unclear D gene. V was pared by 0 bases and J by 6 bases, with 10 bases between. This CDR3 region has 15 residues. CDR1 and CDR2 from the germline V gene are SGHKS and YYEKEE (reference sequence). This CDR3 is CASSLAVPSANVLTF. CDR3 DNA: TGTGCCAGCAGCTTGGCGGTCCCGTCGGCCAACGTCCTGACTTTC.

The CDR3 region has the DNA TGTGCCAGCAGCCTTTCCGAGACAGGGGACACCGGGGAGCTGTTTTTT. This sequence encodes CASSLSETGDTGELFF. The chain combines TRBV16 with TRBJ2-2; 8 bases are shared with TRBD1. The CDR3 has 16 residues. The germline CDR1 and CDR2 sequences are KGHSY and FQNENV. Trimming took 4 bases from V and 3 from J; bases not matched to a gene: 7.

The rearrangement links TRBV6-2 or TRBV6-3 to TRBJ2-7; D is perhaps TRBD1 (5 bases). CDR3 length: 15 residues. V shed 5 bases and J shed 1 base, with 15 bases lying between them. Germline assignment: CDR1 MNHEY and CDR2 SVGEGT. CDR3 sequence: CASSPRVRWSYEQYF. As DNA, the CDR3 is TGTGCCAGCAGTCCCAGGGTCAGGTGGTCCTACGAGCAGTACTTC.

This rearrangement joins TRBV5-1 to TRBJ1-4; 8 positions match TRBD1. This CDR3 is 16 amino acids long. J gave up 0 bases and V 4 bases, and 5 bases lay outside the gene matches. The germline CDR1 and CDR2 sequences are SGHRS and YFSETQ. This CDR3 reads CASSLGQGATNEKLFF. Here the CDR3 DNA reads TGCGCCAGCAGCCTCGGACAGGGAGCAACTAATGAAAAACTGTTTTTT.

This rearrangement joins TRBV6-5 to TRBJ1-1; a possible D gene is TRBD1 (5 bases). From germline, CDR1 is MNHEY and CDR2 SVGAGI. V gave up 6 bases and J gave up 1 base, with 12 bases separating them. The CDR3 totals 14 residues. The CDR3 sequence is CASRTITGNTEAFF. The CDR3 DNA follows: TGTGCCAGCAGAACAATAACAGGGAACACTGAAGCTTTCTTT.